Each of the 10 T cell receptor beta chains below was sequenced from the same sample in a study of PD-L1 blockade in urothelial cancer. TCRdb's copy holds only in-frame clones and misses some; the assay was immunoSEQ multiplex PCR. The profile covers roughly 20,000 clones, with about 90% appearing a single time and 3.5% to 4.5% taken by the ten largest. The sequencing here drew on PBMCs, taken around atezolizumab (anti-PD-L1) treatment. The receptors were sampled from a man in his forties or fifties with urothelial cancer.

Only a few counts were recorded for this clone. The CDR3 reads CASSRTGVATNEKLFF. Written as DNA, the CDR3 is TGTGCCAGCAGCCGGACAGGGGTCGCAACTAATGAAAAACTGTTTTTT. The chain combines TRBV5-6 with TRBJ1-4; 9 bases agree with TRBD1. Germline values: CDR1 SGHDT, CDR2 YYEEEE. This CDR3 contains 16 residues. V lost 4 bases and J lost 0; bases outside the gene matches: 4.

The CDR3 reads CASSSLGVAKNIQYF. The DNA of the CDR3 is TGTGCCAGCAGCTCACTAGGCGTAGCCAAAAACATTCAGTACTTC. The gene calls are TRBV6-5 and TRBJ2-4; possibly TRBD2 for D (5 bases). Trimming took off 6 bases at V and 0 bases at J, with 12 bases between the two ends. Germline values: CDR1 MNHEY, CDR2 SVGAGI. The length of the CDR3 is 15 residues.

The J gene is TRBJ2-2, the V gene TRBV7-2, with D maybe TRBD2 (5 bases). In germline, CDR1 is SGHTA, CDR2 FQGNSA. The length of the CDR3 is 17 residues. The germline V and J ends were trimmed by 0 bases and 2 bases, with 13 bases remaining between them. The CDR3 reads CASSLAGARANTGELFF. DNA for the CDR3: TGTGCCAGCAGCTTAGCGGGAGCGAGGGCTAACACCGGGGAGCTGTTTTTT.

The chain joins TRBV7-9 to TRBJ1-5; D is ambiguous. Per the germline V gene, CDR1 is SEHNR and CDR2 is FQNEAQ (reference sequence). The length of the CDR3 is 15 residues. Trimming stripped 1 base from V and 4 bases from J, with 11 bases between. CDR3 amino acids: CASSLERGANQPQHF. DNA of the CDR3: TGTGCCAGCAGCTTAGAACGGGGAGCGAATCAGCCCCAGCATTTT. Variable domain in full (rest from reference TRBV7-9 and TRBJ1-5): DTGVSQNPRHKITKRGQNVTFRCDPISEHNRLYWYRQTLGQGPEFLTYFQNEAQLEKSRLLSDRFSAERPKGSFSTLEIQRTEQGDSAMYLCASSLERGANQPQHFGDGTRLSIL.

The V gene is TRBV25-1, the J gene TRBJ2-2; 10 nucleotides line up with TRBD2. Trimming at V came to 4 bases and at J to 5 bases, leaving 7 bases not matched to a gene. From germline, CDR1 is MGHDK and CDR2 SYGVNS. The CDR3 extends over 16 amino acids. The CDR3, as DNA: TGTGCCAGCAGTGTCCTAGCGGGAGATCAGACCGGGGAGCTGTTTTTT. As protein: CASSVLAGDQTGELFF.

The chain combines TRBV10-3 with TRBJ2-1; 12 bases line up with TRBD2. V dropped 3 bases and J dropped 0; count of bases not matched to a gene: 6. The germline V gene has CDR1 ENHRY and CDR2 SYGVKD. There are 18 residues in the CDR3. In DNA form, the CDR3 reads TGTGCCATCAGTGATCCGGGACTAGCGGGTAGCTCCTACAATGAGCAGTTCTTC. Translation: CAISDPGLAGSSYNEQFF.

V gene TRBV15 combines with J gene TRBJ2-1, with 7 bases that match TRBD1. This CDR3 contains 16 residues. With V trimmed by 0 bases and J by 9 bases, 11 bases remained unmatched. Germline V gene lookup returns CDR1 LNHNV and CDR2 YYDKDF (reference sequence). The CDR3 DNA follows: TGTGCCACCAGCAGAGATCTTACAGGGGTTAGTGGTGAGCAGTTCTTC. Encoded protein: CATSRDLTGVSGEQFF.

V usage is TRBV9 and J usage is TRBJ2-7; D is possibly TRBD2 (7 bases). Trimming cost V 0 bases and J 3 bases, with 13 bases left between them. Germline loops: CDR1 SGDLS, CDR2 YYNGEE. The CDR3 contains 15 residues. The CDR3 DNA is TGTGCCAGCAGCGTAGAAGGGGGGGGTCGCTACGAGCAGTACTTC. Protein: CASSVEGGGRYEQYF. The variable domain in full, with the rest retrieved from reference TRBV9 and TRBJ2-7, is DSGVTQTPKHLITATGQRVTLRCSPRSGDLSVYWYQQSLDQGLQFLIQYYNGEERAKGNILERFSAQQFPDLHSELNLSSLELGDSALYFCASSVEGGGRYEQYFGPGTRLTVT.

CDR3 amino acids: CAWSVLAGVYNEQFF. The CDR3 bases are TGTGCCTGGAGTGTTCTAGCGGGGGTTTACAATGAGCAGTTCTTC. The chain recombines TRBV30 with TRBJ2-1, with TRBD2 identical over 10 bases. CDR1 and CDR2 (germline): GTSNPN, SVGIG (reference sequence). V was clipped by 0 bases and J by 4 bases; unmatched bases: 3. The CDR3 consists of 15 residues. Combining the CDR3 with reference TRBV30 and TRBJ2-1 gives the whole variable domain SQTIHQWPATLVQPVGSPLSLECTVEGTSNPNLYWYRQAAGRGLQLLFYSVGIGQISSEVPQNLSASRPQDRQFILSSKKLLLSDSGFYLCAWSVLAGVYNEQFFGPGTRLTVL.

This chain connects TRBV5-1 to TRBJ2-7, with TRBD1 identical over 8 bases. V shed 0 bases and J 2 bases; nucleotides not matched to a gene: 7. Germline V lookup: CDR1 SGHRS, CDR2 YFSETQ. The CDR3 loop spans 16 amino acids. CDR3 amino acids: CASSLAAGQATYEQYF. CDR3 DNA: TGCGCCAGCAGCTTGGCCGCGGGACAGGCAACCTACGAGCAGTACTTC. The full variable domain, its missing parts supplied by reference TRBV5-1 and TRBJ2-7, is KAGVTQTPRYLIKTRGQQVTLSCSPISGHRSVSWYQQTPGQGLQFLFEYFSETQRNKGNFPGRFSGRQFSNSRSEMNVSTLELGDSALYLCASSLAAGQATYEQYFGPGTRLTVT.